This TCR beta chain was profiled in a study of human T cells and chemical hapten exposure. Study details: The patch tests put 0.01% DPC on the skin of the upper back and were read 6 days later.

CDR1 and CDR2 (germline): LNHDA, SQIVND (reference sequence). Trimming left V 5 bases short and J 0 bases short, with 14 bases between. This CDR3 region has 15 residues. MiXCR was run by TCRdb on the RACE reads, yielding one entry per CDR3 protein. There are about 160,000 distinct CDR3 sequences in the sample; about 30% occur only once, and around 2.3% lies in the top ten. Time point meaning: patch test 3, about 24 weeks after DPC sensitization. Regarding treatment: therapeutic diphenylcyclopropenone sensitization with weekly scalp DPC. This receptor was identified in a woman aged 18-35 years with alopecia areata. Some clones in this sample may be carry-over from other donors' samples. The source was whole blood, collected in connection with sensitization to the hapten diphenylcyclopropenone (DPC). This chain joins TRBV19 and TRBJ2-7; D remains unclear. Here the CDR3 DNA reads TGTGCCAGTAGTCCATCCCCGTACAACTCCTACGAGCAGTACTTC. Its protein product is CASSPSPYNSYEQYF.